The present entry profiles one T cell receptor beta chain with its context. Its specificity is not known. These data belong to a study of cytomegalovirus exposure and HLA in healthy donors. Study outcomes and limitations: Another analysis was done later, and it associated more than 15,000 TCR beta sequences with HLA alleles at 0.05 false discovery rate. The later analysis indicated that the majority of CMV-associated TCR beta chains appeared HLA-restricted. Among immune exposure information, only CMV serostatus was available.

The PCR contained 60 Vbeta and 13 Jbeta primers. Only in-frame clones appear in the TCRdb table, and some are missing; sequencing was by immunoSEQ multiplex PCR. The data contain roughly 140,000 clones, around 78% of them singletons. Specimen: PBMCs. This clonotype originated in a young woman in good health and CMV-seropositive.

CDR3 coding DNA: TGTGCCTGGAGTGCCGGGACTAGCGGTACCTACGAGCAGTACTTC. Its protein is CAWSAGTSGTYEQYF. V is TRBV30 and J is TRBJ2-7; the match to TRBD2 covers 11 bases. The CDR3 is 15 residues long. Germline V CDR1 and CDR2: GTSNPN, SVGIG (reference sequence). Trimming took 1 base from V and 2 from J; bases not matched to a gene: 4.